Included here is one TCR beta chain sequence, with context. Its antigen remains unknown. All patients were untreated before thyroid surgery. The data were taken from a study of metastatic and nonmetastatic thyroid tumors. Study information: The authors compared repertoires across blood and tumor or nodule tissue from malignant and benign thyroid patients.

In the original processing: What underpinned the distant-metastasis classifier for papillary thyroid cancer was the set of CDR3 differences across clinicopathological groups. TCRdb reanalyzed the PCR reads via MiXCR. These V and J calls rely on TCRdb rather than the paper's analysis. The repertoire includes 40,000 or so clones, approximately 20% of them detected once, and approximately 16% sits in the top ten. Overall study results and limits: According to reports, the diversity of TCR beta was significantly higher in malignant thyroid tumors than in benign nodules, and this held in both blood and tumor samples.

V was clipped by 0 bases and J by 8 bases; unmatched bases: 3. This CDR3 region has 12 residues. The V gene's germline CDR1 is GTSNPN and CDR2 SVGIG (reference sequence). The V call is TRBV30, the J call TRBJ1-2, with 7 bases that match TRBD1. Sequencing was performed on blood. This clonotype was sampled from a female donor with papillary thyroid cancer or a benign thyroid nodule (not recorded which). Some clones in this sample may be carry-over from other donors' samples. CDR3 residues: CAWSVSGGGYTF. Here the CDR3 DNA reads TGTGCCTGGAGTGTATCAGGGGGAGGCTACACCTTC.